Listed here is a single T cell receptor (beta chain). Its antigen remains unidentified. Germline CDR1 is SGHNT and CDR2 is YYREEE (reference sequence). There are 17 residues in the CDR3. V was pared by 4 bases and J by 3 bases, with 7 bases of the junction left unmatched. Rearranged V-D-J TRB sequences were amplified with a mixed TRB-A/B primer pool. TCRdb recomputed calls from the multiplex PCR reads with MiXCR, one row per CDR3 protein. The data show 2,500 to 3,000 distinct CDR3 sequences, roughly three fifths seen once. TCR beta rearrangements were amplified from peripheral blood genomic DNA. These data belong to a study of T cell repertoires in aging, cancer and after chemotherapy. Points from the study as a whole: Healthy donors lost TCR diversity with age mainly through richness, cancer patients through richness and evenness. Compared with age-matched healthy donors, untreated hematological or solid cancer patients showed higher blood TCR clonality. Across the chemotherapy interval, each cancer cohort showed higher median generation probability, suggesting thymic rebound.

The chain employs TRBV5-4 and TRBJ2-3; 14 bases line up with TRBD2. This sequence originates from a human donor with a blood cancer. Sequencing was performed on blood. The CDR3: CASSRGLAGGGTDTQYF. The CDR3 region has the DNA TGTGCCAGCAGCCGCGGACTAGCGGGGGGAGGTACAGATACGCAGTATTTT.